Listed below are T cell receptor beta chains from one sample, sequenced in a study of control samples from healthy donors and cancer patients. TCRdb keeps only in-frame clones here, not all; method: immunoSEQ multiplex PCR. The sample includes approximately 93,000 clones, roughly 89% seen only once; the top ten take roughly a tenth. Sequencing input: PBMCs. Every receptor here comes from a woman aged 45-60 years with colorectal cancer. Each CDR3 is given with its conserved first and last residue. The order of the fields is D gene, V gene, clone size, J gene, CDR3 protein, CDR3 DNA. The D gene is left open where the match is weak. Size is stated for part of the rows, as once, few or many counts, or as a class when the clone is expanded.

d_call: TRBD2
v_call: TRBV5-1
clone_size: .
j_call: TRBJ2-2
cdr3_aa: CASSLRRGGTGELFF
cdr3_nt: TGCGCCAGCAGCCTAAGGCGGGGGGGCACCGGGGAGCTGTTTTTT

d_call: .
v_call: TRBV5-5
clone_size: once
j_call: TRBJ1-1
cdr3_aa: CASSGGRDTEAFF
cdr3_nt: TGTGCCAGCAGCGGGGGGAGAGACACTGAAGCTTTCTTT

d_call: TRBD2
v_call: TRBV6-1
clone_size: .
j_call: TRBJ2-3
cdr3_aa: CASSEGGGGASDTQYF
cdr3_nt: TGTGCCAGCAGTGAAGGTGGCGGGGGGGCCTCAGATACGCAGTATTTT

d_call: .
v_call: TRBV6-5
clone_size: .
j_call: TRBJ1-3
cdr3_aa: CASSYLSGNTIYF
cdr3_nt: TGTGCCAGCAGTTATTTGTCAGGAAACACCATATATTTT

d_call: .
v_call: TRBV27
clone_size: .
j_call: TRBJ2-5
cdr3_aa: CASSLFGAQETQYF
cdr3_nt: TGTGCCAGCAGTTTATTTGGGGCCCAAGAGACCCAGTACTTC

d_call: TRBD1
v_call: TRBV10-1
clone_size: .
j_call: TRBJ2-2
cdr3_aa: CASSNRGNTGELFF
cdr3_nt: TGCGCCAGCAGCAACAGGGGGAACACCGGGGAGCTGTTTTTT

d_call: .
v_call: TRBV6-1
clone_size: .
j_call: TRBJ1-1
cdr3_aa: CASSEGAIRGTEAFF
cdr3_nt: TGTGCCAGCAGTGAAGGAGCTATAAGGGGCACTGAAGCTTTCTTT

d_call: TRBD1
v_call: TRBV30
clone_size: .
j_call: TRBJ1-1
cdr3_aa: CAWSTVDRGQAFF
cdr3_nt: TGTGCCTGGAGTACCGTCGACAGGGGGCAAGCTTTCTTT

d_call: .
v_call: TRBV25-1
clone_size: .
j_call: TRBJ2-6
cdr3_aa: CASSESKFSGANVLTF
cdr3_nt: TGTGCCAGCAGTGAATCGAAGTTCTCTGGGGCCAACGTCCTGACTTTC

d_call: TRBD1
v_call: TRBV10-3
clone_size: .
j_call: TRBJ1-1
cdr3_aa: CAITGTGTNTEAFF
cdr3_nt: TGTGCCATCACGGGGACAGGGACGAACACTGAAGCTTTCTTT

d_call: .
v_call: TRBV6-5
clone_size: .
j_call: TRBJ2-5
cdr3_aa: CASSSRRGETQYF
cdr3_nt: TGTGCCAGCAGCTCACGGAGGGGGGAGACCCAGTACTTC

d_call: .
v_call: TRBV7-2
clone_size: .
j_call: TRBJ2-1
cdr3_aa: CASSLKAGPYNEQFF
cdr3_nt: TGTGCCAGCAGCTTAAAGGCAGGGCCGTACAATGAGCAGTTCTTC

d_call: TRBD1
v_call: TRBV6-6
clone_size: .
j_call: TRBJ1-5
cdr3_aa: CASSYSTGEDQPQHF
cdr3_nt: TGTGCCAGCAGCTACTCGACAGGGGAAGATCAGCCCCAGCATTTT

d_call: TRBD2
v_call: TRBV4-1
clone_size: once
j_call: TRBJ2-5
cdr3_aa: CASSRSGVLAGVQETQYF
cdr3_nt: TGCGCCAGCAGCCGGAGTGGGGTGCTAGCGGGGGTACAAGAGACCCAGTACTTC

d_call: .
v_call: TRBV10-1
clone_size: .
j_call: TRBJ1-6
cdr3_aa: CASSVGGGSPLHF
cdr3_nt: TGCGCCAGCAGTGTCGGCGGCGGCTCACCCCTCCACTTT

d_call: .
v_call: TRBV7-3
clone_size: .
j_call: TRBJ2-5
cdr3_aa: CASSGDNQETQYF
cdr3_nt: TGTGCCAGCAGCGGGGACAATCAAGAGACCCAGTACTTC

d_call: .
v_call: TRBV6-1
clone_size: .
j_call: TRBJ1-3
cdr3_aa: CASSEAGGRNTIYF
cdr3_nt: TGTGCCAGCAGTGAAGCTGGGGGGAGAAACACCATATATTTT

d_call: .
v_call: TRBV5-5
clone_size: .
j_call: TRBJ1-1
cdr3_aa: CASSTGAPNTEAFF
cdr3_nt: TGTGCCAGCAGCACGGGGGCCCCGAACACTGAAGCTTTCTTT

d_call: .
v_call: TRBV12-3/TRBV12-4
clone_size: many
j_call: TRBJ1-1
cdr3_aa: CASSRSAREKAFF
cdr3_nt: TGTGCCAGCAGTCGATCCGCGAGGGAGAAAGCTTTCTTT

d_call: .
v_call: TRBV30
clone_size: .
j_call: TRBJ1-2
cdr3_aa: CAWSNWDGNYGYTF
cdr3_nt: TGTGCCTGGAGTAACTGGGACGGTAACTATGGCTACACCTTC

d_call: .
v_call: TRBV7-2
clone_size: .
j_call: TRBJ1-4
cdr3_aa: CASSQDNEKLFF
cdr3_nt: TGTGCCAGCAGCCAAGATAATGAAAAACTGTTTTTT

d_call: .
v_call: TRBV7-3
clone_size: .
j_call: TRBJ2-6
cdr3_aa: CASSLAGANVLTF
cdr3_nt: TGTGCCAGCAGCTTAGCTGGGGCCAACGTCCTGACTTTC

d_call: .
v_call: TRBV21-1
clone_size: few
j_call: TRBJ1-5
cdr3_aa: CASSKLGSGQPQHF
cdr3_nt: TGTGCCAGCAGCAAGCTGGGATCGGGACAGCCCCAGCATTTT

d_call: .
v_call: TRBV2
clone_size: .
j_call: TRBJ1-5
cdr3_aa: CASSLDNQPQHF
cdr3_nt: TGTGCCAGCAGTTTGGACAATCAGCCCCAGCATTTT

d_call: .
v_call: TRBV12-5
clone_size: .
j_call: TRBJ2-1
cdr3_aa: CASSNEGPMNYNEQFF
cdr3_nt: TGTGCTAGTTCTAACGAGGGACCGATGAACTACAATGAGCAGTTCTTC

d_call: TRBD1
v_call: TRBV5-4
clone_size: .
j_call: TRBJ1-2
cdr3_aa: CASSSTGGGYGYTF
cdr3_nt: TGTGCCAGCAGCTCGACAGGGGGAGGCTATGGCTACACCTTC

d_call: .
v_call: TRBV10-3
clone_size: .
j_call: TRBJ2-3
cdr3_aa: CAARSTDITDTQYF
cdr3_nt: TGTGCCGCCCGGTCGACAGACATTACAGATACGCAGTATTTT

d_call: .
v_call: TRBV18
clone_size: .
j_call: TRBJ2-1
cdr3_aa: CASSPDSLNEQFF
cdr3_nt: TGTGCCAGCTCCCCCGACAGTTTGAATGAGCAGTTCTTC

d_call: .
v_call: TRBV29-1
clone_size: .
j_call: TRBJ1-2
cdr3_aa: CSVDDGAYGYTF
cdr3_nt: TGCAGCGTTGACGACGGAGCATATGGCTACACCTTC

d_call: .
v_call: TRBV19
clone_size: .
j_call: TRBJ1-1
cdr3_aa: CASSIDLGRDTEAFF
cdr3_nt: TGTGCCAGTAGTATAGATCTCGGCAGGGACACTGAAGCTTTCTTT

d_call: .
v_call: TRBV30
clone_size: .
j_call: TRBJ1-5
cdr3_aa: CAWSEASSRDQPQHF
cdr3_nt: TGTGCCTGGAGCGAGGCCTCCTCTCGGGATCAGCCCCAGCATTTT

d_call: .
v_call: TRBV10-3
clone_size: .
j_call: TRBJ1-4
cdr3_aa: CAISGQGPSGGKLFF
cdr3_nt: TGTGCCATCAGTGGCCAGGGTCCCTCCGGAGGAAAACTGTTTTTT

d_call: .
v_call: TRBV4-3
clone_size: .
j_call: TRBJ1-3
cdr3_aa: CASSQDGDTTGNTIYF
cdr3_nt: TGCGCCAGCAGCCAAGATGGGGACACCACTGGAAACACCATATATTTT